One and the same sample provided the 15 T cell receptor beta chains below, sequenced in a study of T cell changes during pregnancy in multiple sclerosis. TCRdb keeps only in-frame clones here, not all; method: immunoSEQ multiplex PCR. The sample comprises around 66,000 clones, 91% of which are singletons, and over 1% rests with the top ten. The starting material was peripheral blood, obtained after pregnancy. All receptors derive from a female donor in good health, enrolled as a control in a pregnancy study.

This clone was picked up a small number of times. The chain has TRBV19 and TRBJ1-1; possible D gene TRBD1, 5 bases. V shed 1 base and J shed 0 bases, with 6 bases lying between them. The CDR3 has 14 residues. Per germline, CDR1 LNHDA and CDR2 SQIVND (reference sequence). The CDR3 bases are TGTGCCAGTAGTATAGGGACATTGAACACTGAAGCTTTCTTT. Its translation is CASSIGTLNTEAFF.

The chain is built from TRBV7-2 and TRBJ1-1; TRBD1 agrees at 7 bases. After removal of 1 base from V and 3 bases from J, the junction contained 14 bases not matched to a gene. This CDR3 comprises 18 residues. Germline assignment: CDR1 SGHTA and CDR2 FQGNSA. The CDR3 region has the DNA TGTGCCAGCAGCTTAGTCCCGACAGGGTCGGGATTAGACACTGAAGCTTTCTTT. It translates to CASSLVPTGSGLDTEAFF.

The chain has TRBV30 and TRBJ2-5; TRBD2 matches at 8 bases. The CDR3 runs to 14 residues. The V segment lost 0 bases and the J segment 2 bases; nucleotides outside the gene matches: 2. Germline CDR1 and CDR2: GTSNPN and SVGIG (reference sequence). The CDR3: CAWSVGGGQETQYF. CDR3 coding DNA: TGTGCCTGGAGTGTCGGGGGGGGGCAAGAGACCCAGTACTTC.

CDR3 sequence reads: CASSFKQGKAGNTIYF. The CDR3 nucleotides read TGTGCCAGTAGCTTTAAGCAGGGGAAGGCTGGAAACACCATATATTTT. The chain has TRBV19 and TRBJ1-3, with D perhaps TRBD1 (6 bases). The CDR3 is 16 amino acids. Between the trimmed V and J ends, which lost 6 bases and 2 bases, there was a span of 17 bases. From germline, CDR1 is LNHDA and CDR2 SQIVND (reference sequence).

J is TRBJ2-7 and V is TRBV4-1; 9 bases agree with TRBD1. The trim removed 3 bases at V and 0 bases at J, leaving 6 bases unmatched. The germline gives CDR1 MGHRA, CDR2 YSYEKL. This CDR3 has 16 residues. The CDR3 sequence: CASSHPGQGTSYEQYF. DNA for the CDR3: TGCGCCAGCAGCCACCCGGGACAGGGTACCTCCTACGAGCAGTACTTC.

The rearrangement uses TRBV14 and TRBJ2-5; a weak D match, TRBD1 (5 bases). The CDR3 length is 15 residues. Germline assignment: CDR1 SGHDN and CDR2 FVKESK. V lost 0 bases and J 7 bases, leaving 15 bases between the germline ends. The CDR3 region has the DNA TGTGCCAGCAGCCAAGATATGGGGCCACCGGGGACCCAGTACTTC. Its translation is CASSQDMGPPGTQYF.

The table lists this clone with a few counts. The chain couples TRBV10-3 to TRBJ2-7; the match to TRBD1 covers 12 bases. This CDR3 has 15 residues. Germline trimming cut 6 bases from V and 7 bases from J; bases unmatched to any gene: 10. The germline V gene has CDR1 ENHRY and CDR2 SYGVKD. The CDR3 DNA sequence: TGTGCCATCAGCGAACCGGGACAGGGGGCGAGGGAGCAGTACTTC. Protein sequence: CAISEPGQGAREQYF.

The chain couples TRBV5-1 to TRBJ1-2; D is ambiguous. CDR1 is SGHRS and CDR2 is YFSETQ in the germline V gene. V dropped 0 bases and J dropped 5 bases, with 8 bases sitting between them. The CDR3 runs to 13 residues. The CDR3 region has the DNA TGCGCCAGCAGCTTGGTTCAGGATTATGGCTACACCTTC. The encoded protein is CASSLVQDYGYTF.

This sequence joins TRBV19 and TRBJ1-5; 8 positions match TRBD1. The J segment lost 6 bases and the V segment lost 9 bases, leaving 7 bases of the junction unmatched. The V gene's germline CDR1 is LNHDA and CDR2 SQIVND (reference sequence). This CDR3 spans 13 amino acids. CDR3: CASGTGLGQPQHF. The CDR3 DNA reads as TGTGCCAGCGGGACAGGATTGGGTCAGCCCCAGCATTTT.

The chain carries TRBV30 and TRBJ2-7, with 9 bases identical to TRBD1. The V gene end was trimmed by 6 bases and the J gene end by 8 bases; junction bases not matched to a gene: 8. CDR3 size: 12 residues. CDR1 is GTSNPN and CDR2 is SVGIG in the germline V gene (reference sequence). For the CDR3, the DNA is TGTGCCTGCGGGGACAGGGTAAAAAAGCAGTACTTC. Encoded protein: CACGDRVKKQYF.

The chain is built from TRBV7-9 and TRBJ2-5; 8 nucleotides line up with TRBD2. After removal of 6 bases from V and 2 bases from J, the junction contained 8 bases not matched to a gene. This CDR3 region has 15 residues. From germline, CDR1 is SEHNR and CDR2 FQNEAQ (reference sequence). CDR3 nucleotide sequence: TGTGCCAGCAGGACCACTAGCGGCACTCAAGAGACCCAGTACTTC. This encodes CASRTTSGTQETQYF.

V usage is TRBV7-8 and J usage is TRBJ1-2, with D uncertain. Germline values: CDR1 SGHVS, CDR2 FQNEAQ. The ends were cut back, 3 bases at V and 7 bases at J, with 12 bases in the middle. There are 13 residues in the CDR3. The CDR3 is CASSLGGSVGYTF. DNA for the CDR3: TGTGCCAGCAGCTTGGGAGGGTCGGTTGGCTACACCTTC.

This rearrangement joins TRBV4-3 to TRBJ1-1; D uncertain. The CDR3 has 15 amino acids. The V end was cut by 1 base, the J end by 3 bases, with 12 bases between. In germline, CDR1 is LGHNA, CDR2 YSLEER. CDR3 in amino acids: CASSQGNREDTEAFF. The CDR3 DNA reads as TGCGCCAGCAGCCAAGGAAACCGGGAGGACACTGAAGCTTTCTTT.

The chain uses TRBV19 and TRBJ2-7; TRBD2 aligns across 9 bases. The germline CDR1 and CDR2 sequences are LNHDA and SQIVND (reference sequence). V shed 2 bases, J shed 4 bases, and the junction held 12 bases outside the gene matches. This CDR3 spans 17 amino acids. CDR3 protein: CASSISRLAGLQYEQYF. The CDR3 DNA sequence: TGTGCCAGTAGTATATCGAGGCTAGCGGGACTCCAATACGAGCAGTACTTC.

The chain joins TRBV19 to TRBJ1-2; 8 bases line up with TRBD1. This CDR3 is 14 amino acids long. The germline CDR1 and CDR2 sequences are LNHDA and SQIVND (reference sequence). The J segment lost 1 base and the V segment lost 5 bases, leaving 3 bases of the junction unmatched. CDR3 sequence (DNA): TGTGCCAGTAGTTCGGACAGGGATAACTATGGCTACACCTTC. It is translated as CASSSDRDNYGYTF. Complete variable domain (other parts from reference TRBV19 and TRBJ1-2): DGGITQSPKYLFRKEGQNVTLSCEQNLNHDAMYWYRQDPGQGLRLIYYSQIVNDFQKGDIAEGYSVSREKKESFPLTVTSAQKNPTAFYLCASSSDRDNYGYTFGSGTRLTVV.